Following are 20 T cell receptor beta chains from one sample sequenced in a study of early T cells in non-severe SARS-CoV-2 infection. From the 5' RACE reads, TCRdb called clonotypes with MiXCR, one entry per CDR3 protein. The sample includes around 37,000 distinct CDR3 sequences, about 9.3% of them seen just once. Sequencing input: whole blood. The receptors shown here come from an adult who was a healthcare worker with PCR-confirmed SARS-CoV-2 infection or an uninfected control (not recorded which).

This chain joins TRBV28 and TRBJ2-7; TRBD1 is a possible D gene (6 bases). The V gene's germline CDR1 is MDHEN and CDR2 SYDVKM. Trimming removed 4 bases from V and 4 bases from J, with 17 bases in between. This CDR3 comprises 15 residues. The CDR3 sequence is CASSSPPQGKYEQYF. In DNA form, the CDR3 reads TGTGCCAGCAGTTCGCCCCCCCAGGGGAAGTACGAGCAGTACTTC.

This clonotype came up many times. J is TRBJ1-5 and V is TRBV6-2 or TRBV6-3; D remains unclear. Germline assignment: CDR1 MNHEY and CDR2 SVGEGT. V lost 7 bases and J lost 2, with 15 bases in between. The CDR3 length is 15 residues. CDR3 DNA: TGTGCCAGCATCCGCGACGGACGGGGCAATCAGCCCCAGCATTTT. Amino acids: CASIRDGRGNQPQHF.

This clonotype was found a few times. The chain couples TRBV7-7 to TRBJ2-5; D is unresolved. Germline values: CDR1 SSHAT, CDR2 FNYEAQ (reference sequence). Trimming took 2 bases from V and 5 from J, leaving 12 bases between them. This CDR3 comprises 14 residues. The CDR3 DNA sequence: TGTGCCAGCAGCTTAACTGGTAACTGGGAGACCCAGTACTTC. The encoded protein is CASSLTGNWETQYF.

This chain connects TRBV5-6 to TRBJ2-2; D remains ambiguous. Germline loops: CDR1 SGHDT, CDR2 YYEEEE. The V gene lost 0 bases and the J gene lost 3 bases, with 12 bases spanning the gap. This CDR3 is built from 16 residues. The CDR3, as DNA: TGTGCCAGCAGCTTGGTACCGATACTCGACACCGGGGAGCTGTTTTTT. Its translation: CASSLVPILDTGELFF.

This clonotype was seen more than once but under ten times. The CDR3 nucleotides read TGCAGCGTTGATGGACTAGCGGGGGACGAGCAGTACTTC. Amino acids: CSVDGLAGDEQYF. This chain uses TRBV29-1 with TRBJ2-7; 13 bases line up with TRBD2. The V gene end was trimmed by 3 bases and the J gene end by 5 bases; junction bases not matched to a gene: 1. Germline CDR1 is SQVTM and CDR2 is ANQGSEA. The length of the CDR3 is 13 residues.

This clonotype appeared many times. The rearrangement uses TRBV7-9 and TRBJ1-5, with D perhaps matching TRBD1 (6 bases). CDR1 SEHNR and CDR2 FQNEAQ come from the germline V gene (reference sequence). This CDR3 region has 14 residues. Trimming took off 3 bases at V and 4 bases at J, with 10 bases between the two ends. The CDR3 is CASSFTGMNQPQHF. The CDR3 region has the DNA TGTGCCAGCAGCTTTACAGGGATGAATCAGCCCCAGCATTTT.

This clonotype was counted at least ten times. V and J are TRBV11-2 and TRBJ2-2; D is unresolved. V was trimmed by 0 bases and J by 1 base, leaving 6 bases between them. From germline, CDR1 is SGHAT and CDR2 FQNNGV. CDR3 length: 15 residues. CDR3 sequence reads: CASSLDPGNTGELFF. The CDR3 region has the DNA TGTGCCAGCAGCTTAGATCCAGGGAACACCGGGGAGCTGTTTTTT. Complete variable domain (other parts from reference TRBV11-2 and TRBJ2-2): EAGVAQSPRYKIIEKRQSVAFWCNPISGHATLYWYQQILGQGPKLLIQFQNNGVVDDSQLPKDRFSAERLKGVDSTLKIQPAKLEDSAVYLCASSLDPGNTGELFFGEGSRLTVL.

The V call is TRBV7-9, the J call TRBJ1-1, with TRBD1 matching 7 bases. CDR1 SEHNR and CDR2 FQNEAQ come from the germline V gene (reference sequence). Germline trimming cut 8 bases from V and 5 bases from J; bases unmatched to any gene: 5. The CDR3 runs to 12 residues. The CDR3 loop is CASSRTGTEAFF. The CDR3 nucleotides read TGTGCCAGCTCCCGGACAGGAACTGAAGCTTTCTTT. The full variable domain, completed using reference TRBV7-9 and TRBJ1-1, is DTGVSQNPRHKITKRGQNVTFRCDPISEHNRLYWYRQTLGQGPEFLTYFQNEAQLEKSRLLSDRFSAERPKGSFSTLEIQRTEQGDSAMYLCASSRTGTEAFFGQGTRLTVV.

The gene calls are TRBV24-1 and TRBJ2-3; maybe TRBD2 (5 bases). There are 13 residues in the CDR3. The V end was cut by 1 base, the J end by 6 bases, with 7 bases between. In germline, CDR1 is KGHDR, CDR2 SFDVKD. The CDR3 sequence: CATSDFTGDTQYF. In nucleotides, the CDR3 is TGTGCCACCAGTGATTTTACGGGGGATACGCAGTATTTT.

This chain connects TRBV4-2 to TRBJ2-3; perhaps TRBD1 as D (5 bases). Judging by the DNA end, TRBJ1-5 fits better; the J call may be wrong. From germline, CDR1 is LGHNA and CDR2 YNFKEQ. The CDR3 has 14 amino acids. The CDR3 sequence is CASSLVSGEDTQHF. DNA for the CDR3: TGTGCCAGCAGCCTAGTTTCGGGGGAGGATACGCAGCATTTT.

This clonotype has just a few counts. V usage is TRBV20-1 and J usage is TRBJ2-7, with D possibly called TRBD1 or TRBD2 (6 bases each). Germline V gives CDR1 DFQATT, CDR2 SNEGSKA (reference sequence). Trimming pared 6 bases from V and 1 base from J, leaving 16 bases between. The CDR3 has 14 residues. CDR3 DNA: TGCAGTGCAACCGGGGGCCCAGGGTCCTACGAGCAGTACTTC. Its translation is CSATGGPGSYEQYF.

This clonotype has just a few counts. The CDR3, as DNA: TGCAGTGCCCGGGCCTACACTGAAGCTTTCTTT. Translated, it gives CSARAYTEAFF. V and J are TRBV20-1 and TRBJ1-1; D is unresolved. CDR1 and CDR2 from the germline V gene are DFQATT and SNEGSKA (reference sequence). CDR3 length: 11 residues. V was trimmed by 6 bases and J by 3 bases, leaving 8 bases between them.

This clonotype was picked up many times. The chain uses TRBV14 and TRBJ1-2; D is unclear. The V gene's germline CDR1 is SGHDN and CDR2 FVKESK. There are 14 residues in the CDR3. V lost 1 base and J lost 8, with 14 bases in between. CDR3 loop: CASSQVGSLQGYTF. CDR3 DNA sequence: TGTGCCAGCAGCCAAGTCGGCAGCCTTCAGGGCTACACCTTC.

The table lists this clonotype with many counts. The CDR3 DNA reads as TGTGCCAGCAGTTCCAACTACGAGCAGTACTTC. Translated: CASSSNYEQYF. The chain links TRBV6-5 to TRBJ2-7, with no clear D. Between the trimmed V and J ends, which lost 4 bases and 3 bases, there was a span of 4 bases. Germline-derived CDR1 and CDR2 are MNHEY and SVGAGI. This CDR3 spans 11 amino acids.

This clonotype appeared many times. The chain joins TRBV6-2 or TRBV6-3 to TRBJ1-5, with TRBD1 matching 9 bases. V was pared by 5 bases and J by 7 bases, with 6 bases of the junction left unmatched. This CDR3 comprises 14 residues. The germline gives CDR1 MNHEY, CDR2 SVGEGT. The chain's CDR3 is CASSTDRGYQPQHF. In nucleotides, the CDR3 is TGTGCCAGCAGTACGGACAGGGGATACCAGCCCCAGCATTTT.

This clonotype was seen at least ten times. The CDR3 protein is CSVEDRALRMDTIYF. DNA for the CDR3: TGCAGCGTTGAAGATCGGGCCCTACGGATGGACACCATATATTTT. The genes are TRBV29-1 and TRBJ1-3; D is ambiguous. Germline CDR1 SQVTM, CDR2 ANQGSEA. V gave up 0 bases and J gave up 8 bases, with 17 bases separating them. The CDR3 totals 15 residues.

At least ten counts were recorded for this clonotype. V gene TRBV6-5 combines with J gene TRBJ1-5, with 10 positions matching TRBD1. The CDR3 contains 16 residues. Germline V gives CDR1 MNHEY, CDR2 SVGAGI. V lost 5 bases to trimming and J lost 4 bases; unmatched junction nucleotides: 8. CDR3 nucleotides: TGTGCCAGCAGTAAATTCTCGGGACAGGGGAATCAGCCCCAGCATTTT. It is translated as CASSKFSGQGNQPQHF.

This clonotype was recorded many times. V and J are TRBV18 and TRBJ2-5, with TRBD1 as a possible D gene (6 bases). This CDR3 is 14 amino acids long. V was shortened by 0 bases and J by 1 base, with 6 bases between the two germline ends. The germline V gene has CDR1 KGHSH and CDR2 LQKENI. The CDR3 DNA follows: TGTGCCAGCTCACCACCGACAGGCCAAGAGACCCAGTACTTC. It translates to CASSPPTGQETQYF. Filled out from reference TRBV18 and TRBJ2-5, the complete variable domain reads NAGVMQNPRHLVRRRGQEARLRCSPMKGHSHVYWYRQLPEEGLKFMVYLQKENIIDESGMPKERFSAEFPKEGPSILRIQQVVRGDSAAYFCASSPPTGQETQYFGPGTRLLVL.

In its sample, this clonotype was seen many times. The chain carries TRBV29-1 and TRBJ2-1; 7 bases map to TRBD1. Per the germline V gene, CDR1 is SQVTM and CDR2 is ANQGSEA. Trimming cost V 7 bases and J 0 bases; bases outside gene matches: 9. CDR3 length equals 15 residues. Written as DNA, the CDR3 is TGCAGCGCTGGGGCGACAGGGAGCTCCTACAATGAGCAGTTCTTC. Encoded protein: CSAGATGSSYNEQFF.

At least ten counts were recorded for this clonotype. The rearrangement joins TRBV29-1 to TRBJ2-1; D is undetermined. Trimming cost V 1 base and J 8 bases, with 18 bases left between them. CDR1 SQVTM and CDR2 ANQGSEA come from the germline V gene. CDR3 length: 15 amino acids. CDR3 sequence reads: CSVEGGKSGMDEQFF. Here the CDR3 DNA reads TGCAGCGTTGAAGGTGGTAAGTCCGGTATGGATGAGCAGTTCTTC.